The 2 T cell receptor beta chains given below trace back to one sample, sequenced in a study of blood T cell repertoires in COVID-19. This table comes from immunoSEQ multiplex PCR, and its TCRdb copy is limited to in-frame clones, with some not included. The repertoire holds about 150,000 clones, with about 79% as singletons. Material: peripheral blood. Source of these receptors: an older woman with acute or convalescent COVID-19.

The chain joins TRBV18 to TRBJ1-4; D unclear. The CDR3 is 15 amino acids. Germline V gene sequence: CDR1 KGHSH, CDR2 LQKENI. Trimming took off 6 bases at V and 4 bases at J, with 15 bases between the two ends. The CDR3 nucleotides are TGTGCCAGCTCGGCCTACCAGGTCCGTAATGAAAAACTGTTTTTT. Encoded protein: CASSAYQVRNEKLFF.

The chain has TRBV19 and TRBJ1-6; 8 positions agree with TRBD1. J was trimmed by 5 bases and V by 6 bases; bases with no gene match: 6. Germline V gene lookup returns CDR1 LNHDA and CDR2 SQIVND (reference sequence). The CDR3 runs 15 residues. The CDR3 sequence is CASRVTGANNSPLHF. CDR3 coding DNA: TGTGCCAGTAGGGTGACAGGGGCAAATAATTCACCCCTCCACTTT.